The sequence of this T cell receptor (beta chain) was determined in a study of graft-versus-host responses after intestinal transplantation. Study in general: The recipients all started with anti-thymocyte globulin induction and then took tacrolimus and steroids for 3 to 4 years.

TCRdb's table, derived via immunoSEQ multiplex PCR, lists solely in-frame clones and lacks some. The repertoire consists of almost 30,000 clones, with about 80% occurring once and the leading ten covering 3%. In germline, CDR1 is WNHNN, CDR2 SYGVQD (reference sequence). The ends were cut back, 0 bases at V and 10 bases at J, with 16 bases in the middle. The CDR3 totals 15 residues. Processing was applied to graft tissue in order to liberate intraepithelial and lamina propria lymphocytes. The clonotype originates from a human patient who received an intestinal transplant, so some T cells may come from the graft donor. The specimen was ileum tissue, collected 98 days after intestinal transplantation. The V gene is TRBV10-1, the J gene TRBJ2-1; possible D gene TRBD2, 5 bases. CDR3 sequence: CASSESREGSGEQFF. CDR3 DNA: TGCGCCAGCAGTGAGTCCAGAGAAGGGAGCGGAGAGCAGTTCTTC.